The rows below give T cell receptor beta chains drawn from one sample of a study of T cell responses to AZD1222 COVID-19 vaccine. The method was immunoSEQ multiplex PCR; TCRdb's version includes in-frame clones alone and lacks a portion of them. The table has some 140,000 clones, around 90% seen once. The material sequenced was peripheral blood, taken on day 0 of AZD1222 vaccination. These receptors all stem from an adult in good health. Each CDR3 is given with its conserved first and last residue.

J: TRBJ2-5
V: TRBV14
CDR3: CASSQDPAGKETQYF

J: TRBJ2-3
V: TRBV30
CDR3: CAWGRRSTDTQYF

J: TRBJ1-5
V: TRBV19
CDR3: CASSIWRGNQPQHF

J: TRBJ2-1
V: TRBV24-1
CDR3: CATSDQRGPRNEQFF

J: TRBJ1-3
V: TRBV19
CDR3: CASRGGSSGNTIYF

J: TRBJ2-2
V: TRBV15
CDR3: CATSSLAGDTGELFF

J: TRBJ2-1
V: TRBV5-1
CDR3: CASSLTTDSYNEQFF

J: TRBJ2-1
V: TRBV5-1
CDR3: CASSLGTSGSLYNEQFF

J: TRBJ2-1
V: TRBV3-1/TRBV3-2
CDR3: CASSSAGTRVYNEQFF

J: TRBJ1-1
V: TRBV5-6
CDR3: CASSLAGPLSEAFF